This T cell receptor (beta chain) was captured by sequencing in a study of T cell repertoires in cytomegalovirus infection. General study points: Within the response measured ex vivo, HLA-C-restricted CMV-specific TCR beta clonotypes were dominant. Frequencies of public TCR beta families were cumulated, and this identified carriers of CMV plus the relevant HLA.

On this clonotype itself: As yet, its antigen is unknown.

A single record per CDR3 protein comes from TCRdb applying MiXCR to the reads. The sample has some 180,000 distinct CDR3 sequences; approximately 19% are singletons. The sequencing sample was made of PBMCs. The receptor was isolated from a human donor in good health (CMV status not recorded). Some clones in this sample may be carry-over from other donors' samples.

Here the CDR3 DNA reads TGTGCCAGCAGCGTAGCGGCGGGGAAGGCCTACGAGCAGTACTTC. Translation: CASSVAAGKAYEQYF. The chain is built from TRBV9 and TRBJ2-7; D might be TRBD2 (6 bases). The germline gives CDR1 SGDLS, CDR2 YYNGEE. The CDR3 length is 15 residues. The V gene lost 0 bases and the J gene lost 2 bases, with 12 bases spanning the gap. The complete variable domain, with remaining parts taken from reference TRBV9 and TRBJ2-7, reads DSGVTQTPKHLITATGQRVTLRCSPRSGDLSVYWYQQSLDQGLQFLIQYYNGEERAKGNILERFSAQQFPDLHSELNLSSLELGDSALYFCASSVAAGKAYEQYFGPGTRLTVT.